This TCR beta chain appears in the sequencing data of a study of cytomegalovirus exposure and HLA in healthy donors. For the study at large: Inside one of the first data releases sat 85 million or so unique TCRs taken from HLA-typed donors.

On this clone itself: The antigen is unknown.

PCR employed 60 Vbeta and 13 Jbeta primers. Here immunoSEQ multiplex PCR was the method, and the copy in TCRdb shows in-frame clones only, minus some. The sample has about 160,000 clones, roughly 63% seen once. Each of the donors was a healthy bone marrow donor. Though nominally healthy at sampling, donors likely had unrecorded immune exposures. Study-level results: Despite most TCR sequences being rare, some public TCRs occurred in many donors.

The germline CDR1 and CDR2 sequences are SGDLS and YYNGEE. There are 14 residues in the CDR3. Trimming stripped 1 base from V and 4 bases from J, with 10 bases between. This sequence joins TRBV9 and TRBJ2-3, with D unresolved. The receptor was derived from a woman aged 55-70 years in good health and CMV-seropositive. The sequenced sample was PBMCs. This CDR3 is CASSVQASPDTQYF. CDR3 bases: TGTGCCAGCAGCGTACAAGCGAGCCCAGATACGCAGTATTTT. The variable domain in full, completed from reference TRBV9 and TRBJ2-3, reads DSGVTQTPKHLITATGQRVTLRCSPRSGDLSVYWYQQSLDQGLQFLIQYYNGEERAKGNILERFSAQQFPDLHSELNLSSLELGDSALYFCASSVQASPDTQYFGPGTRLTVL.